This T cell receptor (beta chain) is from a study of cytomegalovirus exposure and HLA in healthy donors. Study at large: An earlier analysis found roughly 100 million unique TCR beta sequences from approximately 190 million T cells.

Looked up from germline, CDR1 is SGHRS and CDR2 is YFSETQ. This CDR3 contains 16 residues. Trimming removed 0 bases from V and 7 bases from J; junction bases left unmatched: 9. PCR was performed using 60 Vbeta and 13 Jbeta primers. Profiled with immunoSEQ multiplex PCR; TCRdb holds only in-frame clones, not every one. The sample has approximately 97,000 clones; around 68% are singletons. Findings of the study overall: Three chains linked to CMV were shown in vitro to be specific for CMV antigens. Earlier analysis found most TCR beta V segments productive about 90% or about 30% of the time. The listing of roughly 160 TCR beta chains classed them as cytomegalovirus-associated.

In the case of this clone: Its matching antigen is unknown.

The specimen was PBMCs. This chain joins TRBV5-1 and TRBJ2-1, with 8 positions matching TRBD2. This clonotype was sampled from a human donor in good health. CDR3 sequence reads: CASSLGGLALINEQFF. In DNA form, the CDR3 reads TGCGCCAGCAGCTTGGGCGGACTAGCCCTCATAAATGAGCAGTTCTTC. The full variable domain, rest sourced from reference TRBV5-1 and TRBJ2-1, is KAGVTQTPRYLIKTRGQQVTLSCSPISGHRSVSWYQQTPGQGLQFLFEYFSETQRNKGNFPGRFSGRQFSNSRSEMNVSTLELGDSALYLCASSLGGLALINEQFFGPGTRLTVL.